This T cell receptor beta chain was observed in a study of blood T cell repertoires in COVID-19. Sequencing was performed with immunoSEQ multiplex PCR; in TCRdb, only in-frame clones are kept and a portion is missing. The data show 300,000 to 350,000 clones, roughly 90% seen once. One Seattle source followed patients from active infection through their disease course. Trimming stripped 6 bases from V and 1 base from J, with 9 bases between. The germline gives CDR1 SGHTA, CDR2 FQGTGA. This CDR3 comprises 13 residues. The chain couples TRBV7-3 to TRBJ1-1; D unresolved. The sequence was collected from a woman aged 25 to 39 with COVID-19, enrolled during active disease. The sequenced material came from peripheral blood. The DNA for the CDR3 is TGTGCCAGCAGGAGGGCCCGGAACACTGAAGCTTTCTTT. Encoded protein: CASRRARNTEAFF.